The 30 T cell receptor beta chains below come from one sample, sequenced in a study of shared clonotypes between healthy human individuals (dated by TCRdb to the early 2020s). The library was prepared using the immunoSEQ multiplex PCR assay. The clones in this table, taken by TCRdb from immuneACCESS, are in-frame only. Not every clone is retained; where verified, under half of the shortfall comes from an unresolved V gene, and the cause of the rest is unknown. The sample table holds approximately 2,200,000 clones, of which 90% to 95% were seen once. Clones ranked in the top ten supply about 1.5% of the sample. CD8 naive samples were obtained by positive selection for CCR7 among CD45RO-negative cells, yielding a CD45RA+CCR7+ population from which TemRA cells were excluded. Sequenced: naive CD8+ T cells from PBMCs. The cell subset or site label, as the study defines it: CD45RA+CCR7+. The receptor source for this set is a man aged 18 to 29 in good health. Some clones in this sample may be carry-over from other donors' samples.

Turning to this clone: One end of the junction does not line up with germline, which may come from a read error. This rearrangement joins TRBV5-6 to TRBJ1-3; D is undetermined. The CDR3 extends over 12 amino acids. CDR1 is SGHDT, CDR2 YYEEEE, per germline. CDR3 loop: CASSFSVNTIYF. In DNA form, the CDR3 reads TGTGCCAGCAGCTTCTCTGTAAACACCATATATTTT.

The count of this clone is one. The CDR3 nucleotides read TGTGCCAGCAGCATCGAGGGAAAGACCTATGGCTACACCTTC. This translates into CASSIEGKTYGYTF. The chain links TRBV7-1 to TRBJ1-2, with D unresolved. TRBV7-1 is treated as an ORF (open reading frame) with a function not yet certain. This CDR3 region has 14 residues. V lost 5 bases and J 4 bases, leaving 14 bases between the germline ends.

The chain is built from TRBV15 and TRBJ2-2, with D possibly TRBD2 on 5 matching bases. The CDR3 has 11 amino acids. CDR1 and CDR2 (germline): LNHNV, YYDKDF (reference sequence). V was clipped by 7 bases and J by 6 bases, with 6 bases between them. CDR3: CATKRAGELFF. The CDR3, as DNA: TGTGCCACCAAGAGGGCCGGGGAGCTGTTTTTT.

This clone was seen more than once but under ten times. Within the sample, other DNA sequences also encode this same CDR3. The gene calls are TRBV6-6 and TRBJ1-1; 9 bases fit TRBD1. V was clipped by 2 bases and J by 5 bases; unmatched bases: 6. Germline V CDR1 and CDR2: MNHNY, SVGAGI (reference sequence). This CDR3 has 15 amino acids. The CDR3 bases are TGTGCCAGCAGTTACGCGGACAGGGGAGGGACTGAAGCTTTCTTT. The encoded protein is CASSYADRGGTEAFF.

V usage is TRBV28 and J usage is TRBJ2-3, with D unclear. With 6 bases removed from V and 1 base from J, the gap between germline ends came to 8 bases. CDR3 length: 13 residues. Germline CDR1 is MDHEN and CDR2 is SYDVKM. CDR3 coding DNA: TGTGCCAGCAGATCAGGACGCACAGATACGCAGTATTTT. Translation: CASRSGRTDTQYF.

The CDR3 loop is CASSPPGSYEQYF. The DNA for the CDR3 is TGTGCCAGCAGCCCCCCGGGCTCCTACGAGCAGTACTTC. This chain connects TRBV7-6 to TRBJ2-7; D not certain. V shed 5 bases and J shed 0 bases, with 8 bases lying between them. The CDR3 consists of 13 residues. CDR1 and CDR2 (germline): SGHVS, FNYEAQ.

V usage is TRBV5-1 and J usage is TRBJ2-1; D possibly corresponds to TRBD1 (6 bases). Germline V CDR1 and CDR2: SGHRS, YFSETQ. Deletions cut 4 bases from V and 0 bases from J, with 14 bases between. The CDR3 loop spans 16 amino acids. The CDR3 nucleotides read TGCGCCAGCAGCCCCTCAGGGGATATCTCCTACAATGAGCAGTTCTTC. Amino acids: CASSPSGDISYNEQFF.

The V and J genes are TRBV9 and TRBJ2-5, with 9 positions matching TRBD2. This CDR3 contains 16 residues. V dropped 5 bases and J dropped 5; count of bases not matched to a gene: 13. CDR1 and CDR2 from the germline V gene are SGDLS and YYNGEE. The CDR3 loop is CASSGAGGPLGETQYF. CDR3 sequence (DNA): TGTGCCAGCAGTGGGGCGGGAGGGCCACTGGGGGAGACCCAGTACTTC.

J is TRBJ2-2 and V is TRBV7-8; the match to TRBD1 covers 7 bases. CDR3 length equals 17 residues. V was clipped by 5 bases and J by 5 bases; unmatched bases: 14. Per germline, CDR1 SGHVS and CDR2 FQNEAQ. This chain's CDR3 is CASSTPPGTEPTGELFF. The CDR3 DNA reads TGTGCCAGCAGCACCCCCCCCGGGACAGAACCGACCGGGGAGCTGTTTTTT.

This chain connects TRBV6-4 to TRBJ1-5, with D perhaps matching TRBD1 (5 bases). From germline, CDR1 is MRHNA and CDR2 SNTAGT. The CDR3 is made up of 14 amino acids. V was pared by 6 bases and J by 7 bases, with 16 bases between. CDR3 DNA sequence: TGTGCCAGCAGCTGGGGGGAGTGGGGGCAGCCCCAGCATTTT. It encodes CASSWGEWGQPQHF.

The J gene is TRBJ2-3, the V gene TRBV11-2; 7 bases are shared with TRBD1. Looked up from germline, CDR1 is SGHAT and CDR2 is FQNNGV. Trimming at V came to 6 bases and at J to 6 bases, leaving 18 bases not matched to a gene. The CDR3 extends over 17 amino acids. CDR3 loop: CASSSRILRPRGDTQYF. For the CDR3, the DNA is TGTGCCAGCAGTAGTCGTATTTTAAGGCCCAGGGGGGATACGCAGTATTTT.

This clone was detected only once. The rearrangement joins TRBV18 to TRBJ2-7, with 8 positions matching TRBD1. Germline V CDR1 and CDR2: KGHSH, LQKENI. The CDR3 length is 15 residues. The V segment lost 2 bases and the J segment 2 bases; nucleotides outside the gene matches: 5. CDR3 sequence: CASSPTGGRAYEQYF. CDR3 nucleotide sequence: TGTGCCAGCTCACCAACAGGGGGAAGGGCCTACGAGCAGTACTTC. The full variable domain, rest sourced from reference TRBV18 and TRBJ2-7, is NAGVMQNPRHLVRRRGQEARLRCSPMKGHSHVYWYRQLPEEGLKFMVYLQKENIIDESGMPKERFSAEFPKEGPSILRIQQVVRGDSAAYFCASSPTGGRAYEQYFGPGTRLTVT.

This rearrangement joins TRBV27 to TRBJ2-1, with 9 bases identical to TRBD2. Germline CDR1 MNHEY, CDR2 SMNVEV (reference sequence). CDR3 length: 13 amino acids. The V segment lost 7 bases and the J segment 9 bases; nucleotides outside the gene matches: 7. CDR3 DNA sequence: TGTGCCAGCAAGGGGACTAGCTCGATTGAGCAGTTCTTC. The encoded protein is CASKGTSSIEQFF.

V is TRBV9 and J is TRBJ2-1; the D call may be TRBD1 or TRBD2 (6 bases each). Germline values: CDR1 SGDLS, CDR2 YYNGEE. Trimming removed 3 bases at V and 6 bases at J, with 16 bases between. This CDR3 has 15 residues. CDR3 DNA: TGTGCCAGCAGCGCAGGGGACTCGCCCAGCAATGAGCAGTTCTTC. Translation: CASSAGDSPSNEQFF.

The rearrangement uses TRBV28 and TRBJ1-2; TRBD1 matches 8 bases. The CDR3 extends over 17 amino acids. The germline V gene encodes CDR1 MDHEN and CDR2 SYDVKM. Trimming cost V 5 bases and J 6 bases; bases outside gene matches: 17. The CDR3 nucleotides are TGTGCCAGCAGTATCCGACAGGGGACCCTATCTCCTAATGGCTACACCTTC. This encodes CASSIRQGTLSPNGYTF.

The J gene is TRBJ2-2, the V gene TRBV28; D not resolved. Germline V gives CDR1 MDHEN, CDR2 SYDVKM. The CDR3 length is 15 residues. Trimming stripped 5 bases from V and 0 bases from J, with 10 bases between. CDR3 bases: TGTGCCAGCAGTATCTGGCCCCCGAACACCGGGGAGCTGTTTTTT. Translating gives CASSIWPPNTGELFF.

On this clone: At the DNA level, this CDR3 is encoded by other sequences in the same sample as well. CDR3 sequence (DNA): TGTGCCAGCAGTTACGGTAGGGCCTACGAGCAGTACTTC. The encoded protein is CASSYGRAYEQYF. The V gene is TRBV27, the J gene TRBJ2-7; D not certain. CDR3 length: 13 residues. The V end lost 4 bases, the J end lost 2 bases, and 9 bases lay between the germline ends. Germline CDR1 MNHEY, CDR2 SMNVEV (reference sequence).

This clone has just a few counts. The rearrangement links TRBV18 to TRBJ2-2; TRBD2 agrees at 8 bases. Looked up from germline, CDR1 is KGHSH and CDR2 is LQKENI. CDR3 length: 15 residues. V trimming: 4 bases; J trimming: 4 bases; junction bases outside the gene matches: 5. In DNA, the CDR3 is TGTGCCAGCTCACAGCCGGCGGGAGGCACCGGGGAGCTGTTTTTT. Translating gives CASSQPAGGTGELFF.

V gene TRBV6-1 combines with J gene TRBJ2-2; TRBD1 matches 8 bases. This CDR3 contains 14 residues. Germline trimming cut 6 bases from V and 6 bases from J; bases unmatched to any gene: 6. Germline loops: CDR1 MNHNS, CDR2 SASEGT. Written as DNA, the CDR3 is TGTGCCAGCAGACGGACAGGGCTGGCCGGGGAGCTGTTTTTT. Protein sequence: CASRRTGLAGELFF.

This chain links TRBV4-3 with TRBJ2-1; D is possibly TRBD1 (7 bases). The ends were cut back, 4 bases at V and 8 bases at J, with 18 bases in the middle. This CDR3 has 15 residues. CDR1 is LGHNA and CDR2 is YSLEER in the germline V gene. CDR3 loop: CASSPGARGIDEQFF. The CDR3 DNA is TGCGCCAGCAGCCCGGGGGCCAGGGGGATCGATGAGCAGTTCTTC.

The chain employs TRBV4-1 and TRBJ2-7; TRBD1 is a possible D gene (5 bases). The CDR3 is 14 residues long. With 1 base removed from V and 6 bases from J, the gap between germline ends came to 13 bases. Germline values: CDR1 MGHRA, CDR2 YSYEKL. The CDR3 loop reads CASSQVPGNIEQYF. DNA of the CDR3: TGCGCCAGCAGCCAAGTGCCAGGGAACATCGAGCAGTACTTC.

The chain has TRBV21-1 and TRBJ2-5; TRBD2, the D gene given by the table, was not confirmed from the DNA. TRBV21-1 is a recognized pseudogene. The CDR3 runs to 14 residues. The CDR3 nucleotides read TGTGCCAGCAGCAAAGTGTCAGAGGGTGAGACCCAGTACTTC. Translated, it gives CASSKVSEGETQYF.

The chain links TRBV7-3 to TRBJ2-1; TRBD2 is a possible D gene (6 bases). V was cut by 2 bases and J by 8 bases, with 10 bases left in between. The germline V gene encodes CDR1 SGHTA and CDR2 FQGTGA. The CDR3 extends over 13 amino acids. The CDR3 is CASSLLAWDEQFF. The CDR3 DNA reads as TGTGCCAGCAGCTTACTAGCGTGGGATGAGCAGTTCTTC.

The rearrangement links TRBV27 to TRBJ2-7, with D uncertain. With 2 bases removed from V and 5 bases from J, the gap between germline ends came to 16 bases. This CDR3 is built from 15 residues. Germline-derived CDR1 and CDR2 are MNHEY and SMNVEV (reference sequence). The CDR3 DNA sequence: TGTGCCAGCAGTTTACAAAGCGATCGGCGGAACGAGCAGTACTTC. It encodes CASSLQSDRRNEQYF.

The genes are TRBV5-6 and TRBJ2-1; D is undetermined. Per the germline V gene, CDR1 is SGHDT and CDR2 is YYEEEE. The CDR3 totals 15 residues. Between the trimmed V and J ends, which lost 2 bases and 5 bases, there was a span of 14 bases. The CDR3 coding sequence is TGTGCCAGCAGCTTTTGGTCCCTCTTAAACAATGAGCAGTTCTTC. This gives the protein CASSFWSLLNNEQFF.

This clone was found a few times. The J gene is TRBJ1-2, the V gene TRBV7-8, with D tentatively TRBD1 (5 bases). The CDR3 has 13 amino acids. Deletions cut 1 base from V and 7 bases from J, with 10 bases between. Looked up from germline, CDR1 is SGHVS and CDR2 is FQNEAQ. CDR3 in DNA: TGTGCCAGCAGCTTAGATGGGGCTGGTGGCTACACCTTC. Translating gives CASSLDGAGGYTF.

This chain links TRBV9 with TRBJ1-2, with unresolved D. The V and J ends lost 5 bases and 4 bases respectively, with 9 bases between them. Germline V CDR1 and CDR2: SGDLS, YYNGEE. The CDR3 is 12 residues long. The CDR3 reads CASSHRPYGYTF. In nucleotides, the CDR3 is TGTGCCAGCAGTCATCGGCCCTATGGCTACACCTTC.

Turning to this clone: Additional DNA sequences in this sample encode the identical CDR3. The chain couples TRBV27 to TRBJ1-1; unclear D gene. Per the germline V gene, CDR1 is MNHEY and CDR2 is SMNVEV (reference sequence). CDR3 length equals 15 residues. V lost 2 bases and J lost 0, with 10 bases in between. The CDR3 loop reads CASSLRAVMNTEAFF. The CDR3 DNA reads TGTGCCAGCAGTTTACGGGCAGTCATGAACACTGAAGCTTTCTTT.

V gene TRBV28 combines with J gene TRBJ2-7; 8 bases align to TRBD1. The V segment lost 5 bases and the J segment 3 bases; nucleotides outside the gene matches: 12. Per the germline V gene, CDR1 is MDHEN and CDR2 is SYDVKM. CDR3 size: 16 residues. CDR3 sequence (DNA): TGTGCCAGCAGTACCCCGACAGGGGAAATTCTCTACGAGCAGTACTTC. It codes for CASSTPTGEILYEQYF. Using reference TRBV28 and TRBJ2-7 for the parts outside the CDR3, the full variable domain is DVKVTQSSRYLVKRTGEKVFLECVQDMDHENMFWYRQDPGLGLRLIYFSYDVKMKEKGDIPEGYSVSREKKERFSLILESASTNQTSMYLCASSTPTGEILYEQYFGPGTRLTVT.

This chain uses TRBV5-1 with TRBJ2-5; TRBD1 aligns across 7 bases. The CDR3 is 13 residues long. The germline V gene encodes CDR1 SGHRS and CDR2 YFSETQ. With V trimmed by 9 bases and J by 1 base, 6 bases remained unmatched. The DNA of the CDR3 is TGCGCCACCCGAGACAGGGTCCAAGAGACCCAGTACTTC. It codes for CATRDRVQETQYF.